Sequencing of this T cell receptor beta chain was carried out in a study of blood T cell repertoires in COVID-19 (dated by TCRdb to the early 2020s). Looking at the study overall: Samples covering the acute and convalescent phases of COVID-19 were provided by collaborators in the United States, Italy and Spain. The prospective study material was composed of cDNA or gDNA derived from T cells, B-cell-depleted T cells, or PBMCs. The dataset comprised deeply sampled blood TCRbeta repertoires from subjects exposed to, actively infected with, or recovered from COVID-19. The repertoires were released in a freely available public database intended as a resource for research on the immune response to SARS-CoV-2. The samples were drawn from two sources: the first 160 participants of the ongoing ImmuneRACE study, and about 1,300 subjects contributed by 6 global collaborators. A de-identified subject ID, COVID-19 status, age in years and sex were almost always included in the sample metadata. Where HLA class I and class II types were available, the types were taken from metadata supplied by the sample provider, not from assay-based typing. Overall study results and their limits: Clinical and demographic metadata were provided uncurated, with the amount varying by source and participant.

Note on this clone: What this receptor recognizes is not known. No base quality values were provided; no much bigger clone lies one nucleotide off.

In the prospective study, participants were roughly 18 to 95 years old, resided in about two dozen geographic areas of the United States, and were enrolled through a virtual design. To assign participants to cohorts, the prospective study relied on clinical history that participants themselves reported in a screening survey and a study questionnaire. Recovered participants in ImmuneRACE Cohort 3 were defined as having two consecutive negative NP/OP PCR tests, clearance from a healthcare professional, or resolution of symptoms. In the prospective study, whole blood, serum and a nasopharyngeal or oropharyngeal swab were collected from each participant by mobile phlebotomists. Additional blood draws and questionnaires over an approximately two-month period could optionally be provided by prospective study participants. Blood samples from the prospective study were shipped frozen or at room temperature prior to DNA extraction.

Sequences MDHEN (CDR1) and SYDVKM (CDR2) are obtained from the germline V gene. V and J are truncated by 6 bases and 12 bases respectively, leaving an intervening sequence of 21 bases. From its cysteine to its phenylalanine, the CDR3 spans 15 amino acids. Just the 45-base CDR3 DNA is kept, in frame starting at base 1. TCRbeta CDR3 regions were amplified from genomic DNA by means of the immunoSEQ Assay, a bias-controlled multiplex PCR. In the source study's methods: Nucleated cell counts per sample were estimated from amplification of reference gene primers within the assay. To quantify the absolute abundance of each unique TCRbeta CDR3 rearrangement, sequence reads were collapsed and filtered. For each sample, productive Simpson clonality was calculated as the square root of Simpson's diversity index across productive rearrangements. TCRdb mirrors the immuneACCESS table, restricted to in-frame sequences. Some clones are absent from its copies; in checked studies, under half trace to an unresolved V gene, and the reason for the others is unknown. That table furnishes V, J and clone size, whereas the DNA furnished D and trimming. This sample has more than 200,000 clones in its table, and around nine tenths of those were observed once. The biggest ten clones account for around 1.8% of the sample.

Input material: PBMCs or T cells enriched from blood (not recorded which). This clonotype was obtained from a woman aged 18-35 years who had recovered from COVID-19. The chain employs TRBV28 and TRBJ1-6; the D gene is not confidently resolved. The DNA reads as follows: TGTGCCAGCAGCCCCCCTGGGCCGACCATTGAACCCCTCCACTTT. This encodes CASSPPGPTIEPLHF.